These 29 T cell receptor beta chains originate from one sample sequenced in a study of cytomegalovirus exposure and HLA in healthy donors. The PCR ran on 60 Vbeta and 13 Jbeta primers. TCRdb keeps only in-frame clones here, not all; method: immunoSEQ multiplex PCR. The data show about 150,000 clones, less than 80% seen once. The sample was PBMCs. These receptors originate from a female donor in good health and CMV-seropositive.

This chain links TRBV14 with TRBJ2-5, with D perhaps TRBD2 (6 bases). The ends were cut back, 2 bases at V and 3 bases at J, with 16 bases in the middle. Germline V gene sequence: CDR1 SGHDN, CDR2 FVKESK. The CDR3 loop spans 16 amino acids. DNA for the CDR3: TGTGCCAGCAGCCAAAGGCGAGGACTATTTAAAGAGACCCAGTACTTC. As protein: CASSQRRGLFKETQYF. Full variable domain (remainder filled in from reference TRBV14 and TRBJ2-5): EAGVTQFPSHSVIEKGQTVTLRCDPISGHDNLYWYRRVMGKEIKFLLHFVKESKQDESGMPNNRFLAERTGGTYSTLKVQPAELEDSGVYFCASSQRRGLFKETQYFGPGTRLLVL.

The rearrangement links TRBV5-4 to TRBJ2-3; tentatively, D is TRBD2 (6 bases). Trimming removed 5 bases from V and 0 bases from J, with 16 bases in between. Per the germline V gene, CDR1 is SGHNT and CDR2 is YYREEE (reference sequence). This CDR3 spans 16 amino acids. The CDR3 region has the DNA TGTGCCAGCAGGGGTGGTAGCGGAACTAGCACAGATACGCAGTATTTT. Amino acid sequence: CASRGGSGTSTDTQYF.

V gene TRBV28 combines with J gene TRBJ1-2, with D possibly TRBD1 on 6 matching bases. There are 12 residues in the CDR3. Germline CDR1 is MDHEN and CDR2 is SYDVKM. Trimming left V 7 bases short and J 4 bases short, with 10 bases between. Here the CDR3 DNA reads TGTGCCAGCAAGGGGGGGGGCTATGGCTACACCTTC. This encodes CASKGGGYGYTF.

This chain links TRBV5-1 with TRBJ2-7, with 11 bases that match TRBD1. This CDR3 spans 15 amino acids. Germline CDR1 is SGHRS and CDR2 is YFSETQ. The V gene end was trimmed by 0 bases and the J gene end by 2 bases; junction bases not matched to a gene: 1. CDR3 amino acids: CASSLGGQGAYEQYF. CDR3 sequence (DNA): TGCGCCAGCAGCTTGGGGGGACAGGGGGCCTACGAGCAGTACTTC.

The chain employs TRBV7-2 and TRBJ2-7, with 8 bases fitting TRBD2. Trimming took 4 bases from V and 3 from J; bases not matched to a gene: 8. Looked up from germline, CDR1 is SGHTA and CDR2 is FQGNSA. The CDR3 totals 15 residues. Here the CDR3 reads CASSSAGARRYEQYF. The CDR3 DNA sequence: TGTGCCAGCAGCTCAGCGGGAGCGCGTCGCTACGAGCAGTACTTC. The full variable domain, in which reference TRBV7-2 and TRBJ2-7 provide the parts outside the CDR3, is GAGVSQSPSNKVTEKGKDVELRCDPISGHTALYWYRQSLGQGLEFLIYFQGNSAPDKSGLPSDRFSAERTGGSVSTLTIQRTQQEDSAVYLCASSSAGARRYEQYFGPGTRLTVT.

This sequence joins TRBV21-1 and TRBJ1-5; TRBD1 was called by the table and not checked on the DNA. TRBV21-1 is tagged as a pseudogene. The length of the CDR3 is 13 residues. CDR3 nucleotides: TGTGCCAGCAGCCGGGACAGGGGGCAGCCCCAGCATTTT. Amino acid sequence: CASSRDRGQPQHF.

The chain joins TRBV4-1 to TRBJ2-7; 7 positions agree with TRBD1. Germline-derived CDR1 and CDR2 are MGHRA and YSYEKL. V trimming: 4 bases; J trimming: 4 bases; junction bases outside the gene matches: 4. CDR3 length: 13 amino acids. CDR3 amino acids: CASSRGQAYEQYF. The CDR3 DNA reads TGCGCCAGCAGCCGAGGACAGGCTTACGAGCAGTACTTC.

V gene TRBV7-9 combines with J gene TRBJ2-2, with D perhaps matching TRBD2 (6 bases). The ends were cut back, 2 bases at V and 10 bases at J, with 14 bases in the middle. This CDR3 has 14 amino acids. Germline V gene lookup returns CDR1 SEHNR and CDR2 FQNEAQ (reference sequence). DNA for the CDR3: TGTGCCAGCAGCTTATCCGTGGGAGGACAGGAGCTGTTTTTT. Protein sequence: CASSLSVGGQELFF. The variable domain in full, with the rest retrieved from reference TRBV7-9 and TRBJ2-2, is DTGVSQNPRHKITKRGQNVTFRCDPISEHNRLYWYRQTLGQGPEFLTYFQNEAQLEKSRLLSDRFSAERPKGSFSTLEIQRTEQGDSAMYLCASSLSVGGQELFFGEGSRLTVL.

This clone was seen just once. The chain couples TRBV5-5 to TRBJ2-7; 7 positions agree with TRBD1. In germline, CDR1 is SGHKS, CDR2 YYEKEE (reference sequence). With V trimmed by 4 bases and J by 3 bases, 4 bases remained unmatched. The CDR3 is 13 residues long. The DNA for the CDR3 is TGTGCCAGCAGCGACCGACAGGGCTACGAGCAGTACTTC. Protein product: CASSDRQGYEQYF.

This clone was found a few times. Here the CDR3 DNA reads TGTGCCAGCAGTGACTGGGACAGGGGAAAAAGGGGTGAGCAGTTCTTC. Its protein product is CASSDWDRGKRGEQFF. The chain employs TRBV6-4 and TRBJ2-1, with TRBD1 identical over 10 bases. The junction had 9 bases not matched to a gene; V was cut back by 1 base and J by 9 bases. Germline CDR1 reads MRHNA; CDR2 reads SNTAGT. This CDR3 is 16 amino acids long.

The chain recombines TRBV20-1 with TRBJ1-1; D call uncertain. Trimming removed 3 bases from V and 6 bases from J, with 8 bases in between. Looked up from germline, CDR1 is DFQATT and CDR2 is SNEGSKA (reference sequence). The CDR3 contains 11 residues. The CDR3, as DNA: TGCAGTGCTAGGGTCCGGGCTGAAGCTTTCTTT. This gives the protein CSARVRAEAFF.

The chain employs TRBV27 and TRBJ1-4, with D maybe TRBD1 (5 bases). Germline loops: CDR1 MNHEY, CDR2 SMNVEV (reference sequence). V was cut by 8 bases and J by 0 bases, with 10 bases left in between. This CDR3 contains 14 residues. The CDR3 sequence is CASSRGATNEKLFF. The CDR3 DNA follows: TGTGCCAGCTCAAGGGGTGCAACTAATGAAAAACTGTTTTTT.

The chain links TRBV7-9 to TRBJ2-5, with TRBD2 identical over 13 bases. This CDR3 is built from 18 residues. The V segment lost 4 bases and the J segment 5 bases; nucleotides outside the gene matches: 13. Germline V gives CDR1 SEHNR, CDR2 FQNEAQ (reference sequence). The DNA for the CDR3 is TGTGCCAGCAGCTCGGGACTAGCGGGATTTCCGGGGGAGGAGACCCAGTACTTC. Translating gives CASSSGLAGFPGEETQYF.

The V call is TRBV15, the J call TRBJ2-7; D may be TRBD2 (6 bases). Trimming shortened V by 3 bases and J by 7 bases, and 16 bases separated the two germline ends. Germline lookup yields CDR1 LNHNV and CDR2 YYDKDF (reference sequence). The CDR3 has 14 residues. DNA for the CDR3: TGTGCCACCAGCAGTTTGAGGACTACGGGGGAGCAGTACTTC. Residues: CATSSLRTTGEQYF.

A few counts support this clone. This chain joins TRBV27 and TRBJ1-5; D gene unclear. CDR3 length equals 15 residues. The V and J ends lost 1 base and 0 bases respectively, with 7 bases between them. Germline values: CDR1 MNHEY, CDR2 SMNVEV (reference sequence). The CDR3: CASSLYGISNQPQHF. The DNA for the CDR3 is TGTGCCAGCAGTTTATATGGCATTAGCAATCAGCCCCAGCATTTT.

J is TRBJ2-2 and V is TRBV7-9, with 14 bases that match TRBD2. Germline CDR1 is SEHNR and CDR2 is FQNEAQ (reference sequence). The V and J ends lost 4 bases and 0 bases, in that order; junction bases with no gene match: 1. The CDR3 extends over 17 amino acids. CDR3 nucleotide sequence: TGTGCCAGCAGCTGGACTAGCGGGGGGCCGAACACCGGGGAGCTGTTTTTT. This sequence encodes CASSWTSGGPNTGELFF.

V is TRBV9 and J is TRBJ2-1; possible D gene TRBD2, 5 bases. This CDR3 is built from 15 residues. CDR1 and CDR2 (germline): SGDLS, YYNGEE. With 3 bases removed from V and 0 bases from J, the gap between germline ends came to 10 bases. CDR3 in amino acids: CASSETGSSYNEQFF. In nucleotides, the CDR3 is TGTGCCAGCAGCGAGACGGGGAGCTCCTACAATGAGCAGTTCTTC.

This clone was counted a few times. V and J are TRBV6-5 and TRBJ2-3, with TRBD2 matching 7 bases. This CDR3 spans 15 amino acids. Unmatched junction bases numbered 8, after V lost 6 bases and J lost 2 bases. Germline V CDR1 and CDR2: MNHEY, SVGAGI. CDR3 in amino acids: CASRSSGDPTDTQYF. DNA for the CDR3: TGTGCCAGCAGATCAAGCGGGGACCCCACAGATACGCAGTATTTT.

This rearrangement joins TRBV2 to TRBJ2-2; 7 bases fit TRBD1. V was clipped by 7 bases and J by 6 bases; unmatched bases: 11. From germline, CDR1 is SNHLY and CDR2 FYNNEI. This CDR3 contains 15 residues. CDR3 sequence reads: CASTRDRAEAGELFF. The CDR3 nucleotides are TGTGCCAGCACCCGCGACAGGGCGGAGGCCGGGGAGCTGTTTTTT.

V gene TRBV28 combines with J gene TRBJ2-7; D perhaps matches TRBD1 (5 bases). The CDR3 sequence is 13 residues long. Trimming left V 7 bases short and J 2 bases short, with 12 bases between. Germline-derived CDR1 and CDR2 are MDHEN and SYDVKM. Here the CDR3 reads CASIRQTPYEQYF. In nucleotides, the CDR3 is TGTGCCAGCATTAGACAGACCCCCTACGAGCAGTACTTC.

This chain connects TRBV5-1 to TRBJ2-1; 8 bases agree with TRBD2. After removal of 4 bases from V and 12 bases from J, the junction contained 15 bases not matched to a gene. CDR3 length: 15 amino acids. Germline CDR1 reads SGHRS; CDR2 reads YFSETQ. Here the CDR3 reads CASSAREAGALGQFF. CDR3 DNA sequence: TGCGCCAGCAGCGCCCGAGAAGCGGGGGCCCTTGGGCAGTTCTTC. Complete variable domain (other parts from reference TRBV5-1 and TRBJ2-1): KAGVTQTPRYLIKTRGQQVTLSCSPISGHRSVSWYQQTPGQGLQFLFEYFSETQRNKGNFPGRFSGRQFSNSRSEMNVSTLELGDSALYLCASSAREAGALGQFFGPGTRLTVL.

The J gene is TRBJ2-7, the V gene TRBV2, with 7 bases identical to TRBD1. V shed 5 bases, J shed 5 bases, and the junction held 6 bases outside the gene matches. From germline, CDR1 is SNHLY and CDR2 FYNNEI. This CDR3 has 13 residues. In nucleotides, the CDR3 is TGTGCCAGCAGTAAAGACAGGGATCACGAGCAGTACTTC. It codes for CASSKDRDHEQYF.

The chain carries TRBV7-9 and TRBJ2-1, with D possibly matching TRBD2 (5 bases). CDR3 length: 12 amino acids. Germline loops: CDR1 SEHNR, CDR2 FQNEAQ (reference sequence). Trimming stripped 5 bases from V and 7 bases from J, with 9 bases between. The CDR3: CASSTSGNEQFF. CDR3 sequence (DNA): TGTGCCAGCAGCACCTCGGGGAATGAGCAGTTCTTC.

This clone was picked up a small number of times. The chain couples TRBV30 to TRBJ2-3, with D unclear. The ends were cut back, 1 base at V and 12 bases at J, with 14 bases in the middle. Germline V gene lookup returns CDR1 GTSNPN and CDR2 SVGIG (reference sequence). This CDR3 spans 12 amino acids. The CDR3 loop reads CAWSGATLSQYF. CDR3 sequence (DNA): TGTGCCTGGAGTGGGGCTACTCTTAGTCAGTATTTT.

The chain has TRBV29-1 and TRBJ1-5; 10 positions agree with TRBD1. The CDR3 sequence is 15 residues long. CDR1 is SQVTM and CDR2 is ANQGSEA in the germline V gene. J gave up 1 base and V 6 bases, and 6 bases lay outside the gene matches. Here the CDR3 reads CSVTGTGDSNQPQHF. CDR3 bases: TGCAGCGTAACCGGGACAGGGGACAGCAATCAGCCCCAGCATTTT.

The chain couples TRBV5-1 to TRBJ2-1; D possibly corresponds to TRBD2 (7 bases). This CDR3 has 16 amino acids. The germline gives CDR1 SGHRS, CDR2 YFSETQ. The germline V and J ends were trimmed by 4 bases and 0 bases, with 14 bases remaining between them. The CDR3 DNA reads as TGCGCCAGCAGCGGGGGCACGGGGGGCTCCTACAATGAGCAGTTCTTC. Its translation: CASSGGTGGSYNEQFF.

This clone was recorded a few times. This chain uses TRBV5-1 with TRBJ2-7; D possibly corresponds to TRBD1 (6 bases). The CDR3 covers 13 residues. Germline CDR1 and CDR2: SGHRS and YFSETQ. V lost 4 bases, J lost 4 bases, and 12 bases lay in between. The CDR3 nucleotides read TGCGCCAGCAGCCCGGGACACGAGTACGAGCAGTACTTC. Translation: CASSPGHEYEQYF.

The V and J genes are TRBV18 and TRBJ1-1; D uncertain. The CDR3 runs to 13 residues. The germline V and J ends were trimmed by 3 bases and 1 base, with 6 bases remaining between them. Germline V CDR1 and CDR2: KGHSH, LQKENI. The CDR3 nucleotides are TGTGCCAGCTCACCCCAGAAGAACACTGAAGCTTTCTTT. Its translation: CASSPQKNTEAFF.

The chain joins TRBV19 to TRBJ1-5; 9 bases match TRBD1. Unmatched junction bases numbered 5, after V lost 5 bases and J lost 6 bases. This CDR3 is built from 14 residues. Germline lookup yields CDR1 LNHDA and CDR2 SQIVND (reference sequence). CDR3 sequence: CASSYRGHGQPQHF. As DNA, the CDR3 is TGTGCCAGTAGTTACAGGGGGCACGGTCAGCCCCAGCATTTT.